This T cell receptor (beta chain) stems from a study of blood T cell repertoires in COVID-19. Study processing details: Estimation of nucleated cell counts relied on the amplification of reference gene primers. Sequencing was performed with immunoSEQ multiplex PCR; in TCRdb, only in-frame clones are kept and a portion is missing. V and J calls and clone size are copied from that table; D and trimming were computed from the DNA. The sample contains a few hundred thousand clones, more than 65% of which appear only once. Germline CDR1 is LNHDA and CDR2 is SQIVND (reference sequence). The ends were cut back, 4 bases at V and 6 bases at J, with 21 bases in the middle. The CDR3 runs 16 residues.

This rearrangement joins TRBV19 to TRBJ1-2; D possibly corresponds to TRBD1 (6 bases). The TCR comes from a woman of 80 years or more with acute or convalescent COVID-19. Sequenced: peripheral blood. DNA for the CDR3: TGTGCCAGTAGTACCAACATCGGAGGTGAGGGGGATGGCTACACCTTC. Protein sequence: CASSTNIGGEGDGYTF.